The entry below describes one TCR beta chain. The CDR3 runs to 16 residues. Looked up from germline, CDR1 is SNHLY and CDR2 is FYNNEI. V lost 4 bases and J lost 7, with 17 bases in between. The protocol was immunoSEQ multiplex PCR, while the TCRdb copy is restricted to in-frame clones and leaves out a portion. Among about 170,000 clones listed, around 74% were seen once. This sample was taken from a study of blood T cell repertoires in COVID-19. Overall study context: Sources were T cells, B-cell-depleted T cells, or PBMCs; the material itself was cDNA or gDNA.

The receptor was isolated from an elderly woman with acute or convalescent COVID-19. The rearrangement joins TRBV2 to TRBJ1-6; D is unresolved. The sequenced material came from peripheral blood. The CDR3 DNA is TGTGCCAGCAGTGCTGGTAATGGACGGGGAAATTCACCCCTCCACTTT. Translating it yields CASSAGNGRGNSPLHF.